The sequence of this T cell receptor (beta chain) was determined in a study of T cell repertoires in cytomegalovirus infection. As for the study in general: In public TCR beta signatures, there were indications of both CMV infection and matching HLA type.

There are many counts of this clonotype. Its antigen is as yet unknown. TCRdb re-called the reads with MiXCR, one entry per CDR3 protein. The table lists roughly 230,000 distinct CDR3 sequences, around 6.4% of them singletons, with around 6.5% in the top ten. Findings of the study overall: HLA-C-restricted CMV-specific TCR beta clonotypes prevailed in the ex vivo response. Carriage of CMV together with the relevant HLA was identifiable through cumulative public TCR beta family frequency.

CDR3 length equals 14 residues. Germline V CDR1 and CDR2: SGHTA, FQGNSA. V was clipped by 5 bases and J by 6 bases, with 14 bases between them. This sequence was found in a human donor in good health (CMV status not recorded). Some clones in this sample may be carry-over from other donors' samples. The chain has TRBV7-2 and TRBJ1-5; tentatively, D is TRBD1 (6 bases). Sequencing was done on a sample of PBMCs. This CDR3 reads CASSLQGKGQPQHF. The CDR3, as DNA: TGTGCCAGCAGCCTCCAGGGGAAAGGTCAGCCCCAGCATTTT. The whole variable domain, filled in from reference TRBV7-2 and TRBJ1-5, reads GAGVSQSPSNKVTEKGKDVELRCDPISGHTALYWYRQSLGQGLEFLIYFQGNSAPDKSGLPSDRFSAERTGGSVSTLTIQRTQQEDSAVYLCASSLQGKGQPQHFGDGTRLSIL.